In this sample, the clone carrying this T cell receptor (beta chain) turned up a few times. Its specificity is not known. Trimming took off 7 bases at V and 6 bases at J, with 16 bases between the two ends. Per the germline V gene, CDR1 is MNHEY and CDR2 is SVGAGI. The CDR3 length is 14 residues. The data originate from a study of CD4 T cells in relation to SARS-CoV-2 and coronaviruses. Profiled with immunoSEQ multiplex PCR; TCRdb holds only in-frame clones, not every one. In the table there are about 29,000 clones, 72% of which are singletons. Study results and limitations: In around 63% of donors, memory CD4+ clonotypes crossrecognized SARS-CoV-2 and at least one common cold coronavirus spike.

Before the COVID-19 pandemic, during about 2011-2019, CD4+ T cells were taken from unexposed donors. CD4+ T cells were isolated from the cells after around eleven days of culture. Cells permitting, SARS-CoV-2 S/N and four cold-coronavirus spikes were tested on unexposed-donor CD4+ T cells. PBMCs were plated at two million per well in IL-2-containing medium. The sequencing input was CD4+ T cells from PBMCs, cultured in vitro. The TCR originated in a human donor in good health. V and J are TRBV6-5 and TRBJ1-5; no clear D. The CDR3 DNA sequence: TGTGCCAGCACCTCGGGCCAACTAGGTCAGCCCCAGCATTTT. It specifies CASTSGQLGQPQHF.